The 32 T cell receptor beta chains below were found in one sample sequenced in a study of radiotherapy plus CTLA-4 blockade in lung cancer. Here immunoSEQ multiplex PCR was the method, and the copy in TCRdb shows in-frame clones only, minus some. The profile shows 45,000 to 55,000 clones, around nine tenths of them singletons. The sample in question was peripheral blood, obtained from a patient treated with radiotherapy plus ipilimumab. These receptor sequences come from a human donor with non-small cell lung cancer whose response to radiotherapy plus ipilimumab could not be evaluated.

The V call is TRBV28, the J call TRBJ1-3; 9 nucleotides align to TRBD1. This CDR3 comprises 17 residues. Trimming cost V 5 bases and J 3 bases; bases outside gene matches: 11. Germline values: CDR1 MDHEN, CDR2 SYDVKM. The CDR3 DNA sequence: TGTGCCAGCAGTGAAGCCGGGACAGGGATGGGTGGAAACACCATATATTTT. Translated, it gives CASSEAGTGMGGNTIYF.

This chain joins TRBV5-1 and TRBJ2-1; D not certain. This CDR3 has 15 amino acids. CDR1 and CDR2 (germline): SGHRS, YFSETQ. V was trimmed by 0 bases and J by 0 bases, leaving 7 bases between them. The CDR3 nucleotides are TGCGCCAGCAGCTTGGGGCAAAGCTCCTACAATGAGCAGTTCTTC. This encodes CASSLGQSSYNEQFF.

The chain carries TRBV29-1 and TRBJ2-5, with D hard to call. The CDR3 length is 12 residues. The germline CDR1 and CDR2 sequences are SQVTM and ANQGSEA. V lost 6 bases, J lost 4 bases, and 12 bases lay in between. The CDR3 protein is CSVAVTRETQYF. The CDR3 DNA reads as TGCAGCGTGGCAGTGACTCGAGAGACCCAGTACTTC.

This chain connects TRBV5-1 to TRBJ2-1; TRBD1 might be the D (8 bases). From germline, CDR1 is SGHRS and CDR2 YFSETQ. Trimming removed 5 bases from V and 3 bases from J, with 24 bases in between. The CDR3 spans 18 residues. CDR3 nucleotide sequence: TGCGCCAGCAGGACGACAGGGGCGGTGGGGGGGAGCTACAATGAGCAGTTCTTC. This sequence encodes CASRTTGAVGGSYNEQFF.

The genes are TRBV11-2 and TRBJ1-3; D is ambiguous. Looked up from germline, CDR1 is SGHAT and CDR2 is FQNNGV. Trimming took 3 bases from V and 1 from J, leaving 4 bases between them. The CDR3 has 13 amino acids. The CDR3 spells CASSLQSGNTIYF. CDR3 coding DNA: TGTGCCAGCAGCTTGCAGTCTGGAAACACCATATATTTT.

V gene TRBV19 combines with J gene TRBJ2-4, with D possibly being TRBD2 (6 bases). Trimming took 2 bases from V and 7 from J, leaving 9 bases between them. From germline, CDR1 is LNHDA and CDR2 SQIVND (reference sequence). This CDR3 has 13 residues. Written as DNA, the CDR3 is TGTGCCAGTAGTATACGGGGGATTAACATTCAGTACTTC. Protein sequence: CASSIRGINIQYF.

The V call is TRBV7-6, the J call TRBJ1-5; D gene uncertain. The CDR3 is 13 residues long. The germline V and J ends were trimmed by 2 bases and 5 bases, with 7 bases remaining between them. Germline lookup yields CDR1 SGHVS and CDR2 FNYEAQ. The CDR3 sequence is CASSLNSDQPQHF. CDR3 sequence (DNA): TGTGCCAGCAGCTTAAATTCCGATCAGCCCCAGCATTTT.

V and J are TRBV6-1 and TRBJ2-5, with 11 nucleotides matching TRBD1. This CDR3 spans 13 amino acids. The V gene end was trimmed by 3 bases and the J gene end by 9 bases; junction bases not matched to a gene: 3. Germline CDR1 MNHNS, CDR2 SASEGT. In nucleotides, the CDR3 is TGTGCCAGCAGTGAGGGACAGGGGGGGGCCCAGTACTTC. The encoded protein is CASSEGQGGAQYF.

The chain links TRBV5-6 to TRBJ1-2, with 11 bases lining up with TRBD1. The V and J ends lost 4 bases and 7 bases, in that order; junction bases with no gene match: 6. Germline V gives CDR1 SGHDT, CDR2 YYEEEE. This CDR3 is built from 14 residues. The CDR3 nucleotides read TGTGCCAGCAGCACCGGGGACAGGGGGTTTGGCTACACCTTC. Protein: CASSTGDRGFGYTF.

This chain links TRBV6-5 with TRBJ2-7; tentative D call: TRBD1 (5 bases). Germline-derived CDR1 and CDR2 are MNHEY and SVGAGI. V dropped 8 bases and J dropped 2 bases, with 10 bases sitting between them. The CDR3 spans 12 residues. CDR3 amino acids: CASGATTYEQYF. CDR3 in DNA: TGTGCCAGCGGGGCTACTACCTACGAGCAGTACTTC.

J is TRBJ2-1 and V is TRBV19; 16 nucleotides align to TRBD2. Germline values: CDR1 LNHDA, CDR2 SQIVND (reference sequence). After removal of 5 bases from V and 0 bases from J, the junction contained 4 bases not matched to a gene. The CDR3 covers 18 residues. The CDR3 DNA follows: TGTGCCAGTAGTCCGGGACTAGCGGGAGGGCGCTCCTACAATGAGCAGTTCTTC. It specifies CASSPGLAGGRSYNEQFF.

This clone was observed a single time. The chain couples TRBV28 to TRBJ1-4, with no clear D. There are 16 residues in the CDR3. V was cut by 5 bases and J by 0 bases, with 13 bases left in between. Germline-derived CDR1 and CDR2 are MDHEN and SYDVKM. CDR3 sequence: CASSPVSIATNEKLFF. DNA of the CDR3: TGTGCCAGCAGTCCCGTAAGCATTGCAACTAATGAAAAACTGTTTTTT. The whole variable domain, remainder taken from reference TRBV28 and TRBJ1-4, is DVKVTQSSRYLVKRTGEKVFLECVQDMDHENMFWYRQDPGLGLRLIYFSYDVKMKEKGDIPEGYSVSREKKERFSLILESASTNQTSMYLCASSPVSIATNEKLFFGSGTQLSVL.

The chain combines TRBV5-4 with TRBJ1-5; no clear D. This CDR3 comprises 15 residues. The V end lost 0 bases, the J end lost 3 bases, and 10 bases lay between the germline ends. Germline assignment: CDR1 SGHNT and CDR2 YYREEE (reference sequence). CDR3 protein: CASSLGGSINQPQHF. The CDR3 DNA reads TGTGCCAGCAGCTTGGGTGGTAGCATCAATCAGCCCCAGCATTTT.

The V gene is TRBV5-6, the J gene TRBJ1-6; TRBD1 might be the D (6 bases). V dropped 0 bases and J dropped 7 bases, with 11 bases sitting between them. The CDR3 has 15 amino acids. Per germline, CDR1 SGHDT and CDR2 YYEEEE. The DNA for the CDR3 is TGTGCCAGCAGCTTGGTTGCGGGGGCGAATTCACCCCTCCACTTT. Translating gives CASSLVAGANSPLHF.

The chain has TRBV6-1 and TRBJ2-3; the D gene is possibly TRBD1 (5 bases). Germline loops: CDR1 MNHNS, CDR2 SASEGT. The germline V and J ends were trimmed by 2 bases and 3 bases, with 9 bases remaining between them. The CDR3 is 14 amino acids. The CDR3 is CASSESTVTDTQYF. The CDR3 bases are TGTGCCAGCAGTGAATCGACAGTTACAGATACGCAGTATTTT.

The CDR3 DNA reads TGCAGCGTTGAAGGTGGCGAACCAGGGACAGGGGGGACCGGGGAGCTGTTTTTT. This sequence encodes CSVEGGEPGTGGTGELFF. V and J are TRBV29-1 and TRBJ2-2; 11 bases line up with TRBD1. The V gene end was trimmed by 1 base and the J gene end by 5 bases; junction bases not matched to a gene: 12. The CDR3 has 18 amino acids. The germline V gene encodes CDR1 SQVTM and CDR2 ANQGSEA.

The chain employs TRBV5-4 and TRBJ2-7, with 13 nucleotides matching TRBD2. The CDR3 consists of 16 residues. Trimming removed 4 bases from V and 2 bases from J; junction bases left unmatched: 6. Per the germline V gene, CDR1 is SGHNT and CDR2 is YYREEE (reference sequence). CDR3 DNA: TGTGCCAGCAGCCCCGGGACTAGCGGGGAGCCCTACGAGCAGTACTTC. Translated: CASSPGTSGEPYEQYF.

With regard to this clone: Other DNA sequences in this specimen translate into the identical CDR3. The rearrangement joins TRBV10-3 to TRBJ2-1, with 7 bases that match TRBD1. CDR3 size: 14 residues. CDR1 ENHRY and CDR2 SYGVKD come from the germline V gene. Losses at the gene ends were 6 bases for V and 5 bases for J; bases not matched to a gene: 7. In DNA, the CDR3 is TGTGCCATCAGCGACAGGGATTACGACAATGAGCAGTTCTTC. Its protein product is CAISDRDYDNEQFF.

This chain links TRBV7-2 with TRBJ2-7; D call uncertain. In germline, CDR1 is SGHTA, CDR2 FQGNSA. The CDR3 totals 12 residues. Trimming took off 2 bases at V and 7 bases at J, with 9 bases between the two ends. The CDR3 DNA follows: TGTGCCAGCAGCTTAATCAGTTGGGAGCAGTACTTC. It yields the protein CASSLISWEQYF.

The rearrangement uses TRBV5-1 and TRBJ1-5, with D perhaps matching TRBD1 (6 bases). This CDR3 has 15 amino acids. Trimming pared 0 bases from V and 5 bases from J, leaving 12 bases between. Germline assignment: CDR1 SGHRS and CDR2 YFSETQ. Here the CDR3 DNA reads TGCGCCAGCAGCTTGGCGGGCAGGGGAGATCAGCCCCAGCATTTT. This codes for CASSLAGRGDQPQHF.

The chain joins TRBV4-1 to TRBJ2-2, with D possibly TRBD1 on 5 matching bases. The ends were cut back, 2 bases at V and 6 bases at J, with 10 bases in the middle. The CDR3 loop spans 14 amino acids. Germline CDR1 MGHRA, CDR2 YSYEKL. This CDR3 reads CASSQQVGPGELFF. The DNA of the CDR3 is TGCGCCAGCAGCCAACAGGTGGGGCCCGGGGAGCTGTTTTTT.

This clone was detected once. This rearrangement joins TRBV11-2 to TRBJ2-5; TRBD2 matches at 8 bases. The CDR3 runs 15 residues. V gave up 5 bases and J gave up 1 base; unmatched junction bases: 6. CDR1 and CDR2 (germline): SGHAT, FQNNGV. The chain's CDR3 is CASSLPAGGQETQYF. Here the CDR3 DNA reads TGTGCCAGCAGCCTTCCGGCGGGGGGCCAAGAGACCCAGTACTTC.

This clone was counted once. This chain uses TRBV19 with TRBJ1-2; D is undetermined. Trimming left V 1 base short and J 0 bases short, with 9 bases between. The CDR3 extends over 15 amino acids. Looked up from germline, CDR1 is LNHDA and CDR2 is SQIVND (reference sequence). The CDR3, as DNA: TGTGCCAGTAGTATAGTGGTCTCAGCTAACTATGGCTACACCTTC. Its protein product is CASSIVVSANYGYTF.

This chain uses TRBV7-2 with TRBJ1-2; 7 nucleotides agree with TRBD1. The V gene end was trimmed by 0 bases and the J gene end by 6 bases; junction bases not matched to a gene: 4. The germline V gene has CDR1 SGHTA and CDR2 FQGNSA. The CDR3 spans 14 residues. CDR3 in DNA: TGTGCCAGCAGCTTAGCGGTCAGGGGGGATGGCTACACCTTC. Protein sequence: CASSLAVRGDGYTF.

In its sample, this clone was seen a few times. This chain links TRBV21-1 with TRBJ2-7; the table assigns TRBD2, which was not confirmed against the DNA. TRBV21-1 represents a pseudogene. The CDR3 totals 16 residues. The CDR3 loop is CASSKGPHGDSYEQYF. In DNA form, the CDR3 reads TGTGCCAGCAGCAAAGGTCCCCACGGGGACTCCTACGAGCAGTACTTC.

This clone was picked up one time. V is TRBV5-4 and J is TRBJ1-3, with 12 bases aligning to TRBD1. This CDR3 spans 17 amino acids. The ends lost 4 bases at V and 0 bases at J; junction bases unmatched: 5. CDR1 SGHNT and CDR2 YYREEE come from the germline V gene (reference sequence). CDR3 nucleotides: TGTGCCAGCAGCCTAGGGACAGGGGGCCGCTCTGGAAACACCATATATTTT. This sequence encodes CASSLGTGGRSGNTIYF.

This chain connects TRBV11-3 to TRBJ1-2; a possible D gene is TRBD1 (5 bases). CDR3 length: 20 residues. The V gene's germline CDR1 is SGHNT and CDR2 YENEEA. Between the trimmed V and J ends, which lost 0 bases and 4 bases, there was a span of 27 bases. The CDR3 DNA is TGTGCCAGCAGCTTAGATCAAACAGGAAGAACTGTTTACTTACTCTATGGCTACACCTTC. Translated: CASSLDQTGRTVYLLYGYTF. The full variable domain, with the rest looked up from reference TRBV11-3 and TRBJ1-2, is EAGVVQSPRYKIIEKKQPVAFWCNPISGHNTLYWYLQNLGQGPELLIRYENEEAVDDSQLPKDRFSAERLKGVDSTLKIQPAELGDSAVYLCASSLDQTGRTVYLLYGYTFGSGTRLTVV.

In nucleotides, the CDR3 is TGTGCCAGCAGCGCCAGAGCCGGGACAGGGGTGGAGACCCAGTACTTC. Its protein is CASSARAGTGVETQYF. This sequence joins TRBV9 and TRBJ2-5; 10 nucleotides match TRBD1. Germline loops: CDR1 SGDLS, CDR2 YYNGEE. V shed 3 bases and J 5 bases; nucleotides not matched to a gene: 10. The CDR3 length is 16 residues. Full variable domain (missing parts from reference TRBV9 and TRBJ2-5): DSGVTQTPKHLITATGQRVTLRCSPRSGDLSVYWYQQSLDQGLQFLIQYYNGEERAKGNILERFSAQQFPDLHSELNLSSLELGDSALYFCASSARAGTGVETQYFGPGTRLLVL.

This sequence joins TRBV11-2 and TRBJ2-1; 12 nucleotides line up with TRBD2. Germline lookup yields CDR1 SGHAT and CDR2 FQNNGV. The V gene end was trimmed by 5 bases and the J gene end by 3 bases; junction bases not matched to a gene: 5. This CDR3 spans 16 amino acids. CDR3 sequence (DNA): TGTGCCAGCAGCAATCCGGGACTAGCGGGCTACAATGAGCAGTTCTTC. This sequence encodes CASSNPGLAGYNEQFF. The entire variable domain, with the rest obtained from reference TRBV11-2 and TRBJ2-1, is as follows: EAGVAQSPRYKIIEKRQSVAFWCNPISGHATLYWYQQILGQGPKLLIQFQNNGVVDDSQLPKDRFSAERLKGVDSTLKIQPAKLEDSAVYLCASSNPGLAGYNEQFFGPGTRLTVL.

Notes on this clone: The junction departs from the called germline gene at one end, perhaps through a read error. The chain is built from TRBV9 and TRBJ2-7; D might be TRBD2 (6 bases). The length of the CDR3 is 14 residues. CDR1 is SGDLS and CDR2 is YYNGEE in the germline V gene. This CDR3 is CASSVGGDSYGQYF. DNA of the CDR3: TGTGCCAGCAGCGTAGGAGGGGACTCCTACGGGCAGTACTTC.

This chain uses TRBV2 with TRBJ2-7, with TRBD2 matching over 7 bases. With 1 base clipped from V and 2 bases from J, the junction kept 2 bases outside the gene matches. CDR3 size: 14 residues. The germline gives CDR1 SNHLY, CDR2 FYNNEI. CDR3 region: CASSEDSGAYEQYF. The DNA for the CDR3 is TGTGCCAGCAGTGAAGACAGCGGGGCCTACGAGCAGTACTTC.

This chain joins TRBV5-1 and TRBJ2-3; TRBD2 matches 8 bases. This CDR3 has 16 amino acids. From germline, CDR1 is SGHRS and CDR2 YFSETQ. V trimming: 4 bases; J trimming: 0 bases; junction bases outside the gene matches: 7. The CDR3 DNA reads TGCGCCAGCAGCCCCAGACTAGCGTCTAGCACAGATACGCAGTATTTT. Amino acids: CASSPRLASSTDTQYF.